Only a few counts were recorded for the clone carrying this TCR beta chain. The data were taken from a study of naive and memory T cell subsets. Two oligonucleotides, mixed equimolar, formed the beta constant-region primer covering TRBC1 and TRBC2. A 12-nucleotide UMI and the SP2 primer were added to the cDNA 3' end by oligonucleotide ligation. TCRdb itself ran the UMI-ligation and nested PCR reads through MiXCR, one entry per CDR3 protein. The sample yields approximately 140,000 distinct CDR3 sequences, about a sixth seen once. The V end was cut by 0 bases, the J end by 8 bases, with 11 bases between. The germline V gene has CDR1 MNHEY and CDR2 SVGEGT. This CDR3 spans 14 amino acids.

V is TRBV6-2 or TRBV6-3 and J is TRBJ2-1; D gene uncertain. The specimen sequenced was naive CD4+ T cells from blood. The receptor's source is a human donor in good health. The CDR3 DNA is TGTGCCAGCAGTTACTCCCCCGGCCAGGATGAGCAGTTCTTC. Amino acids: CASSYSPGQDEQFF.